Presented here are 22 T cell receptor beta chains from one specimen sequenced in a study of response to subunit inactivated influenza vaccine. TCRdb analysed the RT-PCR reads with MiXCR anew, one entry per CDR3 protein. Counted here are some 850,000 distinct CDR3 sequences, less than 20% occurring once; the ten biggest clones make up approximately 10%. The source was PBMCs from blood, collected about 5 days after vaccination. The receptors come from a man in his fifties or sixties who received an inactivated influenza vaccine.

The rearrangement uses TRBV7-2 and TRBJ1-5, with 9 bases identical to TRBD1. Per the germline V gene, CDR1 is SGHTA and CDR2 is FQGNSA. After removal of 4 bases from V and 3 bases from J, the junction contained 4 bases not matched to a gene. There are 15 residues in the CDR3. CDR3 loop: CASSSGQGLNQPQHF. The CDR3, as DNA: TGTGCCAGCAGCTCGGGACAGGGCCTCAATCAGCCCCAGCATTTT.

This chain uses TRBV28 with TRBJ2-5; TRBD2 matches 9 bases. The germline V gene encodes CDR1 MDHEN and CDR2 SYDVKM. CDR3 length: 15 residues. The trim removed 3 bases at V and 3 bases at J, leaving 5 bases unmatched. In DNA form, the CDR3 reads TGTGCCAGCAGTTTGGCAGCGGGAGGTGAAGAGACCCAGTACTTC. It translates to CASSLAAGGEETQYF.

The rearrangement links TRBV7-9 to TRBJ2-1; D is unclear. Germline V CDR1 and CDR2: SEHNR, FQNEAQ (reference sequence). Between the trimmed V and J ends, which lost 0 bases and 6 bases, there was a span of 6 bases. The CDR3 contains 13 residues. CDR3 bases: TGTGCCAGCAGCTTAGCCGGGTTCAATGAGCAGTTCTTC. This encodes CASSLAGFNEQFF.

For this clonotype: Possible read error: a much larger clone is one base away. The chain employs TRBV12-3 or TRBV12-4 and TRBJ2-7, with D tentatively TRBD2 (5 bases). V shed 3 bases and J shed 7 bases, with 10 bases lying between them. This CDR3 has 12 residues. CDR3 sequence reads: CASSFDGEEQYF. DNA for the CDR3: TGTGCCAGCAGTTTTGACGGGGAAGAGCAGTACTTC.

This clonotype turned up a few times. The gene calls are TRBV21-1 and TRBJ2-4. TRBV21-1 is described as a pseudogene. The length of the CDR3 is 16 residues. The CDR3 DNA sequence: TGTGCCAGCAGCAAAGGAGGCACTCTAGCCAAAAACATTCAGTACTTC. As protein: CASSKGGTLAKNIQYF.

This clonotype turned up a few times. The chain employs TRBV6-2 or TRBV6-3 and TRBJ2-3, with no clear D. The CDR3 contains 15 residues. V was shortened by 3 bases and J by 6 bases, with 16 bases between the two germline ends. Looked up from germline, CDR1 is MNHEY and CDR2 is SVGEGT. The CDR3 is CASSYARRGADTQYF. CDR3 coding DNA: TGTGCCAGCAGTTATGCGAGGCGAGGAGCGGATACGCAGTATTTT.

The CDR3 DNA is TGTGCCAGCAGTTATAGGACAGGAGGTAATTCACCCCTCCACTTT. As protein: CASSYRTGGNSPLHF. The genes are TRBV6-5 and TRBJ1-6, with 7 bases lining up with TRBD1. There are 15 residues in the CDR3. V was clipped by 3 bases and J by 6 bases; unmatched bases: 5. The germline gives CDR1 MNHEY, CDR2 SVGAGI.

This clonotype was counted many times. In DNA form, the CDR3 reads TGTGCCACCAGCAGAGAAAACAGGCTCACAGATACGCAGTATTTT. As protein: CATSRENRLTDTQYF. The rearrangement links TRBV15 to TRBJ2-3; D might be TRBD1 (5 bases). The V gene lost 0 bases and the J gene lost 2 bases, with 9 bases spanning the gap. This CDR3 has 15 residues. Germline V CDR1 and CDR2: LNHNV, YYDKDF (reference sequence).

This clonotype was picked up a small number of times. The V and J genes are TRBV21-1 and TRBJ2-1; the table's D gene call, TRBD1, was not cross checked with the DNA. TRBV21-1 represents a pseudogene. The CDR3 spans 16 residues. CDR3 DNA sequence: TGTGCCAGCAGCAGGACAGGGTCGGTGTCGAGAGATGAGCAGTTCTTC. Protein: CASSRTGSVSRDEQFF.

This clonotype was seen at least ten times. V and J are TRBV5-5 and TRBJ2-3, with D perhaps matching TRBD1 (6 bases). V was shortened by 5 bases and J by 0 bases, with 16 bases between the two germline ends. The CDR3 is 16 amino acids. Germline V gives CDR1 SGHKS, CDR2 YYEKEE (reference sequence). The CDR3 loop is CASSAFRGSSTDTQYF. CDR3 in DNA: TGTGCCAGCAGTGCGTTTAGGGGGTCGAGCACAGATACGCAGTATTTT.

This clonotype was detected a few times. The chain joins TRBV7-2 to TRBJ1-4; D may be TRBD1 (5 bases). The germline V gene encodes CDR1 SGHTA and CDR2 FQGNSA. The ends were cut back, 4 bases at V and 11 bases at J, with 14 bases in the middle. This CDR3 region has 13 residues. This CDR3 reads CASSSRDGGKLFF. The CDR3 coding sequence is TGTGCCAGCAGCTCACGGGACGGCGGGAAACTGTTTTTT.

This clonotype was observed a few times. The J gene is TRBJ2-5, the V gene TRBV6-1, with D perhaps TRBD1 or TRBD2 (5 bases each). This CDR3 comprises 15 residues. The V end was cut by 2 bases, the J end by 4 bases, with 14 bases between. The germline V gene has CDR1 MNHNS and CDR2 SASEGT. Written as DNA, the CDR3 is TGTGCCAGCAGTGAACGGGGTTGGGGCGCAGAGACCCAGTACTTC. The encoded protein is CASSERGWGAETQYF.

The V gene is TRBV6-2 or TRBV6-3, the J gene TRBJ2-1; 8 bases are shared with TRBD2. Germline assignment: CDR1 MNHEY and CDR2 SVGEGT. This CDR3 has 18 residues. V was pared by 2 bases and J by 2 bases, with 11 bases of the junction left unmatched. In DNA, the CDR3 is TGTGCCAGCAGTTACGGAATTAGTTCGGGAGGGCCCTACAATGAGCAGTTCTTC. This codes for CASSYGISSGGPYNEQFF.

The chain employs TRBV24-1 and TRBJ2-1, with 8 positions matching TRBD1. The length of the CDR3 is 15 residues. The V and J ends lost 5 bases and 8 bases, in that order; junction bases with no gene match: 10. CDR1 is KGHDR, CDR2 SFDVKD, per germline. The CDR3 DNA reads TGTGCCACCAGTGCACCCCAGGGGGCCAGGTATGAGCAGTTCTTC. Amino acids: CATSAPQGARYEQFF.

The chain joins TRBV4-1 to TRBJ1-6, with TRBD1 identical over 9 bases. CDR1 and CDR2 (germline): MGHRA, YSYEKL. J lost 12 bases, V lost 2 bases, and 5 bases had no gene match. This CDR3 region has 14 residues. The CDR3 sequence is CASSQRGQGGPLHF. The CDR3 nucleotides read TGCGCCAGCAGCCAAAGGGGACAGGGAGGACCCCTCCACTTT.

This clonotype occurred a few times. The V call is TRBV6-2 or TRBV6-3, the J call TRBJ2-7; D possibly corresponds to TRBD1 (5 bases). Trimming cost V 0 bases and J 4 bases, with 19 bases left between them. This CDR3 comprises 17 residues. Germline lookup yields CDR1 MNHEY and CDR2 SVGEGT. The CDR3: CASSYSFGRESQYEQYF. CDR3 nucleotide sequence: TGTGCCAGCAGTTACTCGTTTGGCAGGGAATCCCAATACGAGCAGTACTTC.

This clonotype was found a few times. The chain couples TRBV6-5 to TRBJ1-3; D remains ambiguous. Per the germline V gene, CDR1 is MNHEY and CDR2 is SVGAGI. The ends were cut back, 0 bases at V and 0 bases at J, with 9 bases in the middle. The CDR3 runs 16 residues. The CDR3 DNA is TGTGCCAGCAGTTACTCGAGTGTCACCTCTGGAAACACCATATATTTT. Residues: CASSYSSVTSGNTIYF.

This clonotype was observed many times. The CDR3 coding sequence is TGCGCCAGCAGCCTGGGGGCTCAGACCTACGAGCAGTACTTC. It translates to CASSLGAQTYEQYF. The chain has TRBV5-1 and TRBJ2-7; tentative D call: TRBD1 (6 bases). Trimming removed 4 bases at V and 2 bases at J, with 13 bases between. From germline, CDR1 is SGHRS and CDR2 YFSETQ. The CDR3 extends over 14 amino acids.

V and J are TRBV6-5 and TRBJ2-7; D remains ambiguous. CDR3 length: 14 amino acids. Germline V lookup: CDR1 MNHEY, CDR2 SVGAGI. The V end lost 5 bases, the J end lost 1 base, and 12 bases lay between the germline ends. CDR3 loop: CASSIDKDSYEQYF. The CDR3 coding sequence is TGTGCCAGCAGTATCGACAAGGATTCCTACGAGCAGTACTTC.

The rearrangement uses TRBV7-3 and TRBJ2-7, with D hard to call. The end of the DNA is better explained by TRBJ2-1, so the J call may be wrong. CDR3 length: 13 amino acids. The germline CDR1 and CDR2 sequences are SGHTA and FQGTGA. CDR3 residues: CASSPGSSYEQFF. DNA of the CDR3: TGTGCCAGCAGCCCAGGATCCTCCTACGAGCAGTTCTTC.

This clonotype was observed a few times. The rearrangement joins TRBV20-1 to TRBJ2-5; D uncertain. CDR3 size: 11 residues. The germline CDR1 and CDR2 sequences are DFQATT and SNEGSKA (reference sequence). This CDR3 reads CTAKDGETQYF. The CDR3 DNA sequence: TGCACCGCTAAGGATGGAGAGACCCAGTACTTC.

This clonotype was seen at least ten times. The V gene is TRBV12-3 or TRBV12-4, the J gene TRBJ1-3; weak D call: TRBD1 (5 bases). This CDR3 contains 12 residues. V was cut by 6 bases and J by 2 bases, with 5 bases left in between. Here the CDR3 DNA reads TGTGCCAGCAGACAGGCTGGAAACACCATATATTTT. Protein: CASRQAGNTIYF.